The present entry profiles one T cell receptor beta chain with its context. The data derive from a study of blood T cell repertoires in COVID-19. Profiled with immunoSEQ multiplex PCR; TCRdb holds only in-frame clones, not every one. Of 130,000 or so clones in the sample, 70% to 90% were seen once. This CDR3 contains 13 residues. Germline V gene sequence: CDR1 SGDLS, CDR2 YYNGEE. V lost 0 bases, J lost 7 bases, and 7 bases lay in between. Sequenced: peripheral blood. The rearrangement uses TRBV9 and TRBJ2-2; D call uncertain. This receptor was taken from a woman in her sixties with acute or convalescent COVID-19. CDR3 loop: CASSVVSNGELFF. The DNA of the CDR3 is TGTGCCAGCAGCGTAGTTTCTAACGGGGAGCTGTTTTTT.